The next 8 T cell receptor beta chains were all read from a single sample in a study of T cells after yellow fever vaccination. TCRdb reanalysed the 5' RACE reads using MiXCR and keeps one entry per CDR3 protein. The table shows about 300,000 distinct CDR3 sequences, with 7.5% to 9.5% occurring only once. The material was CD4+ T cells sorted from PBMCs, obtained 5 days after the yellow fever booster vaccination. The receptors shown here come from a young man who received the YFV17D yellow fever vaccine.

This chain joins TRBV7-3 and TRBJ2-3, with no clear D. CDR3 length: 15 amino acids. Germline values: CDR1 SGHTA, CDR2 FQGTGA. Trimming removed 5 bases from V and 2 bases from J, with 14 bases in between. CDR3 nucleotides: TGTGCCAGCAGCCGAGAGGTGGTACCCACAGATACGCAGTATTTT. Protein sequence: CASSREVVPTDTQYF. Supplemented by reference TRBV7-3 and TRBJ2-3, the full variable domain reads GAGVSQTPSNKVTEKGKYVELRCDPISGHTALYWYRQSLGQGPEFLIYFQGTGAADDSGLPNDRFFAVRPEGSVSTLKIQRTERGDSAVYLCASSREVVPTDTQYFGPGTRLTVL.

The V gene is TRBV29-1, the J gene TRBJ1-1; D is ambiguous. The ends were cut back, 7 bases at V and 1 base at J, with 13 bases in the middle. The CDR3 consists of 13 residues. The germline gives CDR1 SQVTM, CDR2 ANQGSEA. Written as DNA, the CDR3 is TGCAGCGCCCGACGGTCACCGAACACTGAAGCTTTCTTT. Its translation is CSARRSPNTEAFF.

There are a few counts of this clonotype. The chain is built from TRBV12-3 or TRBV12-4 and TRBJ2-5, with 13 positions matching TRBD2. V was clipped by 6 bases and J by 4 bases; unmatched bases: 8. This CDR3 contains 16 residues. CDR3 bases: TGTGCCAGCAGCCTACACCGGACTAGCGGGGGAGAGACCCAGTACTTC. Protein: CASSLHRTSGGETQYF.

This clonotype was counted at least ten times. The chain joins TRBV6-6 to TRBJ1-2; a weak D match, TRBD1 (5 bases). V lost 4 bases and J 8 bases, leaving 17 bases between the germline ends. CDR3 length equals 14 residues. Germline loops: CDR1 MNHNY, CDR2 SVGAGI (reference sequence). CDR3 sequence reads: CASSWGERVRGYTF. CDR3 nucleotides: TGTGCCAGCAGTTGGGGGGAGAGGGTGAGAGGCTACACCTTC.

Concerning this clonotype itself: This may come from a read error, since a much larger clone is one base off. CDR3 DNA sequence: TGCGCCAGCAGTCGTAGGGGACAGGGAGGCTATGAGCAGTTCTTC. Its protein is CASSRRGQGGYEQFF. V and J are TRBV4-3 and TRBJ2-1; 9 nucleotides agree with TRBD1. The length of the CDR3 is 15 residues. The germline gives CDR1 LGHNA, CDR2 YSLEER. The V and J ends lost 6 bases and 8 bases, in that order; junction bases with no gene match: 11.

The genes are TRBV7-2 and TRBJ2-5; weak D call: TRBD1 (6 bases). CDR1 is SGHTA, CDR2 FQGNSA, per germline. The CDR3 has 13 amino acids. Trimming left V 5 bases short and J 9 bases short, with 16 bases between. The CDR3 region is CASSPGHRGAQYF. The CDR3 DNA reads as TGTGCCAGCAGCCCGGGACACCGGGGAGCCCAGTACTTC.

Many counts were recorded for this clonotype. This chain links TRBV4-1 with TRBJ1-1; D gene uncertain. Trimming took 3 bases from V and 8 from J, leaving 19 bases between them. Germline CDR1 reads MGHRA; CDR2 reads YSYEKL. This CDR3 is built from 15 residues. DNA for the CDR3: TGCGCCAGCAGCCAGGAAAAAAAAGACACTGTCGAAGCTTTCTTT. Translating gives CASSQEKKDTVEAFF.

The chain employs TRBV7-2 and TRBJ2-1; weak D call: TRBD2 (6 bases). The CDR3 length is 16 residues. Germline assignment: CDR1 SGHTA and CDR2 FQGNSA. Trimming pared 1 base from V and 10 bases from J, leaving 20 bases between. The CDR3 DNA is TGTGCCAGCAGCTTAGTAGGGACCCGGGGAAGCGGGGAGCAGTTCTTC. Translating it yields CASSLVGTRGSGEQFF.